A selection of T cell receptor beta chains follows, all from one sample in a study of immune evolution from preneoplasia to lung adenocarcinoma. Data came from immunoSEQ multiplex PCR; TCRdb stores just in-frame clones and leaves some out. The table has about 14,000 clones, more than 80% seen once. The material sequenced was FFPE minimally invasive lung adenocarcinoma tissue. The receptors were sampled from a person aged 70 to 85 with lung adenocarcinoma. Both conserved end residues are part of each CDR3. A D gene is named only where the DNA matches it firmly. For some rows the clone size is stated as once, few or many, or as a class when expanded; others skip it.

CDR3aa: CASSAYSGEIMFF
CDR3nt: TGTGCCAGCAGCGCCTATAGCGGGGAAATAATGTTCTTC
v_gene: TRBV6-4
abundance: -
j_gene: TRBJ2-1
d_gene: TRBD2

CDR3aa: CASSSRPYDEQFF
CDR3nt: TGTGCCAGCAGCTCTCGGCCCTATGATGAGCAGTTCTTC
v_gene: TRBV7-2
abundance: -
j_gene: TRBJ2-1
d_gene: -

CDR3aa: CASSMTGETGNTIYF
CDR3nt: TGTGCCAGTAGTATGACAGGGGAGACTGGAAACACCATATATTTT
v_gene: TRBV19
abundance: -
j_gene: TRBJ1-3
d_gene: TRBD1

CDR3aa: CASRRLGSISNQPQHF
CDR3nt: TGTGCCAGCAGGCGACTGGGCTCAATCAGCAATCAGCCCCAGCATTTT
v_gene: TRBV28
abundance: -
j_gene: TRBJ1-5
d_gene: -

CDR3aa: CASSLVMAGTGELFF
CDR3nt: TGCGCCAGCAGCTTGGTGATGGCGGGGACCGGGGAGCTGTTTTTT
v_gene: TRBV5-1
abundance: -
j_gene: TRBJ2-2
d_gene: -

CDR3aa: CASTNYGTGIYEQYF
CDR3nt: TGTGCCAGCACCAACTACGGGACAGGGATCTACGAGCAGTACTTC
v_gene: TRBV6-1
abundance: -
j_gene: TRBJ2-7
d_gene: TRBD1

CDR3aa: CASSALEGAGGSSYF
CDR3nt: TGTGCCAGCAGCGCTTTAGAGGGGGCCGGCGGGAGTAGCTATTTT
v_gene: TRBV7-8
abundance: once
j_gene: TRBJ2-3
d_gene: -

CDR3aa: CASMLRYNEQFF
CDR3nt: TGTGCCAGCATGTTGCGGTACAATGAGCAGTTCTTC
v_gene: TRBV28
abundance: -
j_gene: TRBJ2-1
d_gene: -

CDR3aa: CASRESGANVLTF
CDR3nt: TGTGCCAGCAGGGAATCTGGGGCCAACGTCCTGACTTTC
v_gene: TRBV27
abundance: -
j_gene: TRBJ2-6
d_gene: -

CDR3aa: CASSIDNPYEQYF
CDR3nt: TGTGCCAGCAGCATAGACAATCCCTACGAGCAGTACTTC
v_gene: TRBV6-6
abundance: -
j_gene: TRBJ2-7
d_gene: -

CDR3aa: CASSGDGGTEAFF
CDR3nt: TGTGCCAGCAGTGGGGACGGCGGCACTGAAGCTTTCTTT
v_gene: TRBV2
abundance: -
j_gene: TRBJ1-1
d_gene: -

CDR3aa: CASSRQITEAFF
CDR3nt: TGTGCCAGCAGTCGACAGATTACTGAAGCTTTCTTT
v_gene: TRBV28
abundance: -
j_gene: TRBJ1-1
d_gene: -

CDR3aa: CASSFPSGGDTGELFF
CDR3nt: TGTGCCAGCAGCTTCCCGTCCGGGGGTGACACCGGGGAGCTGTTTTTT
v_gene: TRBV11-3
abundance: -
j_gene: TRBJ2-2
d_gene: -

CDR3aa: CASSLSPLGVGPQHF
CDR3nt: TGTGCCAGCAGTTTATCCCCATTAGGGGTTGGGCCCCAGCATTTT
v_gene: TRBV28
abundance: -
j_gene: TRBJ1-5
d_gene: -

CDR3aa: CASSQQVASTDTQYF
CDR3nt: TGCGCCAGCAGCCAACAGGTGGCGTCCACAGATACGCAGTATTTT
v_gene: TRBV4-1
abundance: -
j_gene: TRBJ2-3
d_gene: -

CDR3aa: CASSRYRGAAQETQYF
CDR3nt: TGTGCCAGCAGCCGTTACAGGGGGGCCGCCCAAGAGACCCAGTACTTC
v_gene: TRBV5-4
abundance: -
j_gene: TRBJ2-5
d_gene: TRBD1

CDR3aa: CAWSLGLAGGNIQYF
CDR3nt: TGTGCCTGGAGTCTTGGGCTAGCGGGGGGTAACATTCAGTACTTC
v_gene: TRBV30
abundance: -
j_gene: TRBJ2-4
d_gene: TRBD2

CDR3aa: CASSLVLGGSEKLFF
CDR3nt: TGTGCCAGCAGCTTGGTTCTCGGGGGCAGTGAAAAACTGTTTTTT
v_gene: TRBV5-4
abundance: -
j_gene: TRBJ1-4
d_gene: -

CDR3aa: CASSLGWGAYEQYF
CDR3nt: TGTGCCAGCAGCTTAGGATGGGGGGCCTACGAGCAGTACTTC
v_gene: TRBV11-2
abundance: -
j_gene: TRBJ2-7
d_gene: -

CDR3aa: CALRKGTQKVNSPLHF
CDR3nt: TGTGCCCTGAGGAAAGGCACACAGAAAGTGAATTCACCCCTCCACTTT
v_gene: TRBV28
abundance: -
j_gene: TRBJ1-6
d_gene: -

CDR3aa: CASSWTGATNEKLFF
CDR3nt: TGTGCCAGCAGCTGGACAGGGGCAACTAATGAAAAACTGTTTTTT
v_gene: TRBV7-9
abundance: few
j_gene: TRBJ1-4
d_gene: TRBD1

CDR3aa: CASRTGGDRRYGYTF
CDR3nt: TGTGCCAGCAGAACGGGGGGGGACCGGCGCTATGGCTACACCTTC
v_gene: TRBV18
abundance: -
j_gene: TRBJ1-2
d_gene: -

CDR3aa: CASSIEPPRGYTF
CDR3nt: TGTGCCAGTAGTATCGAACCCCCTCGCGGCTACACCTTC
v_gene: TRBV19
abundance: -
j_gene: TRBJ1-2
d_gene: -

CDR3aa: CASSPTGTGYNEQFF
CDR3nt: TGTGCCAGCAGCCCAACCGGGACAGGATACAATGAGCAGTTCTTC
v_gene: TRBV5-5
abundance: -
j_gene: TRBJ2-1
d_gene: TRBD1

CDR3aa: CAHRQEETDTQYF
CDR3nt: TGTGCCCACCGGCAGGAGGAGACAGATACGCAGTATTTT
v_gene: TRBV10-3
abundance: -
j_gene: TRBJ2-3
d_gene: -

CDR3aa: CASSSSGTSGKNEQFF
CDR3nt: TGTGCCAGCAGTTCATCCGGGACTAGCGGGAAGAATGAGCAGTTCTTC
v_gene: TRBV28
abundance: -
j_gene: TRBJ2-1
d_gene: TRBD2

CDR3aa: CASSLWASYEQYF
CDR3nt: TGTGCCAGCAGCTTATGGGCGTCCTACGAGCAGTACTTC
v_gene: TRBV7-3
abundance: medium-sized
j_gene: TRBJ2-7
d_gene: -

CDR3aa: CASSLGISYEQYF
CDR3nt: TGTGCCAGCAGCTTGGGCATTTCCTACGAGCAGTACTTC
v_gene: TRBV5-8
abundance: -
j_gene: TRBJ2-7
d_gene: -

CDR3aa: CASSLAGGIYTEAFF
CDR3nt: TGCGCCAGCAGCTTGGCGGGAGGGATATACACTGAAGCTTTCTTT
v_gene: TRBV5-1
abundance: -
j_gene: TRBJ1-1
d_gene: -

CDR3aa: CASSPGWQVLSGNTIYF
CDR3nt: TGTGCCAGCAGCCCCGGATGGCAGGTTCTCTCTGGAAACACCATATATTTT
v_gene: TRBV5-6
abundance: -
j_gene: TRBJ1-3
d_gene: -

CDR3aa: CAIRAGGAGEQYF
CDR3nt: TGTGCCATCAGAGCCGGGGGGGCGGGCGAGCAGTACTTC
v_gene: TRBV10-3
abundance: -
j_gene: TRBJ2-7
d_gene: TRBD2

CDR3aa: CSEEFADTQYF
CDR3nt: TGCAGCGAAGAATTTGCAGATACGCAGTATTTT
v_gene: TRBV29-1
abundance: -
j_gene: TRBJ2-3
d_gene: -

CDR3aa: CASSLAGGYTEAFF
CDR3nt: TGCGCCAGCAGCTTGGCCGGGGGGTACACTGAAGCTTTCTTT
v_gene: TRBV5-1
abundance: -
j_gene: TRBJ1-1
d_gene: -

CDR3aa: CSVGPGQGSYNEQFF
CDR3nt: TGCAGCGTTGGACCGGGACAGGGGTCCTACAATGAGCAGTTCTTC
v_gene: TRBV29-1
abundance: -
j_gene: TRBJ2-1
d_gene: TRBD1

CDR3aa: CASSLEGASLPYEQYF
CDR3nt: TGTGCCAGCAGCCTCGAGGGGGCTAGCCTCCCCTACGAGCAGTACTTC
v_gene: TRBV9
abundance: -
j_gene: TRBJ2-7
d_gene: TRBD1

CDR3aa: CASSQGASPNTEAFF
CDR3nt: TGTGCCAGCAGCCAGGGGGCCTCGCCGAACACTGAAGCTTTCTTT
v_gene: TRBV11-2
abundance: -
j_gene: TRBJ1-1
d_gene: TRBD1

CDR3aa: CASSEAGGADTQYF
CDR3nt: TGTGCCAGCAGTGAAGCGGGGGGGGCAGATACGCAGTATTTT
v_gene: TRBV6-1
abundance: -
j_gene: TRBJ2-3
d_gene: TRBD2

CDR3aa: CASSARTGVNTEAFF
CDR3nt: TGTGCCAGTAGTGCCCGGACAGGGGTGAACACTGAAGCTTTCTTT
v_gene: TRBV19
abundance: -
j_gene: TRBJ1-1
d_gene: TRBD1

CDR3aa: CASSFRQTGRYTF
CDR3nt: TGTGCCAGCAGCTTTAGGCAGACAGGACGCTACACCTTC
v_gene: TRBV5-6
abundance: -
j_gene: TRBJ1-2
d_gene: -

CDR3aa: CASSTTQGVGELFF
CDR3nt: TGTGCCAGTAGTACCACACAGGGTGTCGGGGAGCTGTTTTTT
v_gene: TRBV19
abundance: -
j_gene: TRBJ2-2
d_gene: -

CDR3aa: CASSRLQGAGTEAFF
CDR3nt: TGTGCCAGCAGCCGGTTACAGGGGGCAGGGACTGAAGCTTTCTTT
v_gene: TRBV9
abundance: -
j_gene: TRBJ1-1
d_gene: TRBD1

CDR3aa: CASSQDYSQEKLFF
CDR3nt: TGCGCCAGCAGCCAAGATTACTCTCAGGAAAAACTGTTTTTT
v_gene: TRBV4-1
abundance: few
j_gene: TRBJ1-4
d_gene: -

CDR3aa: CASSPRTGGRDEQYF
CDR3nt: TGTGCCAGCAGCCCCCGGACAGGGGGACGGGACGAGCAGTACTTC
v_gene: TRBV7-8
abundance: -
j_gene: TRBJ2-7
d_gene: TRBD1

CDR3aa: CASSQDAGGNSYEQYF
CDR3nt: TGCGCCAGCAGCCAAGATGCCGGGGGGAACTCCTACGAGCAGTACTTC
v_gene: TRBV4-1
abundance: -
j_gene: TRBJ2-7
d_gene: TRBD2

CDR3aa: CASSQESGGRQPQHF
CDR3nt: TGTGCCAGCAGCCAAGAATCAGGGGGCAGGCAGCCCCAGCATTTT
v_gene: TRBV4-2
abundance: -
j_gene: TRBJ1-5
d_gene: TRBD1

CDR3aa: CASSLGGTRATDTQYF
CDR3nt: TGTGCCAGCAGCTTAGGTGGGACTAGAGCAACAGATACGCAGTATTTT
v_gene: TRBV11-2
abundance: -
j_gene: TRBJ2-3
d_gene: TRBD2

CDR3aa: CAWTTPADRKYGYTF
CDR3nt: TGTGCCTGGACCACGCCAGCAGACAGAAAATATGGCTACACCTTC
v_gene: TRBV30
abundance: -
j_gene: TRBJ1-2
d_gene: -